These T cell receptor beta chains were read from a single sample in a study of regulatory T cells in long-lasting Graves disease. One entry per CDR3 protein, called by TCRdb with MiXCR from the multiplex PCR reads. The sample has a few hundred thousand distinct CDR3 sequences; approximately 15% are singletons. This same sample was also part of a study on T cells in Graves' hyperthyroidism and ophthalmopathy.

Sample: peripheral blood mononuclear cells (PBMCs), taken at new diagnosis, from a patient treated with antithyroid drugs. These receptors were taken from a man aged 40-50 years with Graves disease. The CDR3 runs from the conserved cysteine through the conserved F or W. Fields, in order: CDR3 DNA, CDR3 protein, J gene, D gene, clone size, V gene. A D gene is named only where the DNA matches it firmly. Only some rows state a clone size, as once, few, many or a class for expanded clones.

cdr3_nt: TGCGCCAGCACCAAAGATAACACCGGAGGGACCCAGTACTTC; cdr3_aa: CASTKDNTGGTQYF; j_call: TRBJ2-5; d_call: .; clone_size: few; v_call: TRBV9
cdr3_nt: TGTGCCAGCAGTGAAGGAGACCAGGGCGGTGAAAAACTGTTTTTT; cdr3_aa: CASSEGDQGGEKLFF; j_call: TRBJ1-4; d_call: .; clone_size: .; v_call: TRBV6-1
cdr3_nt: TGTGCCAGTAGTACCGTATGGGACACCGGGGAGCTGTTTTTT; cdr3_aa: CASSTVWDTGELFF; j_call: TRBJ2-2; d_call: .; clone_size: .; v_call: TRBV19
cdr3_nt: TGTGCCAGCAGCTTGGGTCCGCCCGGGGCCTACGAGCAGTACTTC; cdr3_aa: CASSLGPPGAYEQYF; j_call: TRBJ2-7; d_call: .; clone_size: .; v_call: TRBV5-8
cdr3_nt: TGTGCTAGTGGTTTGGTACGGGACAGGGGAGACGAGCAGTACTTC; cdr3_aa: CASGLVRDRGDEQYF; j_call: TRBJ2-7; d_call: TRBD1; clone_size: .; v_call: TRBV12-5
cdr3_nt: TGTGCCAGCAGCGTAGGAGGGGGCAGAGATACGCAGTATTTT; cdr3_aa: CASSVGGGRDTQYF; j_call: TRBJ2-3; d_call: TRBD1; clone_size: few; v_call: TRBV9
cdr3_nt: TGCAGTGCTAGTAGGGGGCCGGGAGGAGAGACCCAGTACTTC; cdr3_aa: CSASRGPGGETQYF; j_call: TRBJ2-5; d_call: .; clone_size: many; v_call: TRBV20-1
cdr3_nt: TGCAGCGTTTCCGTCATGGGAGGGGGCAATGAGCAGTTCTTC; cdr3_aa: CSVSVMGGGNEQFF; j_call: TRBJ2-1; d_call: .; clone_size: many; v_call: TRBV29-1
cdr3_nt: TGTGCCAGCAGTCACGGGGCTGGAAACACCATATATTTT; cdr3_aa: CASSHGAGNTIYF; j_call: TRBJ1-3; d_call: .; clone_size: many; v_call: TRBV27
cdr3_nt: TGTGCCAGCTCATATTTTTCGGCTTCTGGAAACACCATATATTTT; cdr3_aa: CASSYFSASGNTIYF; j_call: TRBJ1-3; d_call: .; clone_size: .; v_call: TRBV12-3/TRBV12-4
cdr3_nt: TGCGCCAGCAGCCAAGCTGGGGATGAGACCCAGTACTTC; cdr3_aa: CASSQAGDETQYF; j_call: TRBJ2-5; d_call: .; clone_size: few; v_call: TRBV4-1
cdr3_nt: TGTGCCAGCAGGGCAGGGGCACGAACCGGGGAGCTGTTTTTT; cdr3_aa: CASRAGARTGELFF; j_call: TRBJ2-2; d_call: .; clone_size: .; v_call: TRBV6-1
cdr3_nt: TGTGCCAGCAGCGTAGACGGGGCCACAAGCTCACCCCTCCACTTT; cdr3_aa: CASSVDGATSSPLHF; j_call: TRBJ1-6; d_call: .; clone_size: .; v_call: TRBV9
cdr3_nt: TGTGCCAGCAGCGTCGCAGGGTCGCCTAATGAAAAACTGTTTTTT; cdr3_aa: CASSVAGSPNEKLFF; j_call: TRBJ1-4; d_call: .; clone_size: .; v_call: TRBV5-5
cdr3_nt: TGCGCCAGCAGGGAGGGCGTGAGCGGGGACACAGATACGCAGTATTTT; cdr3_aa: CASREGVSGDTDTQYF; j_call: TRBJ2-3; d_call: TRBD2; clone_size: .; v_call: TRBV5-1
cdr3_nt: TGTGCCACCAGCAGAGGTGAGGGGATCTCCTACGAGCAGTACTTC; cdr3_aa: CATSRGEGISYEQYF; j_call: TRBJ2-7; d_call: .; clone_size: many; v_call: TRBV15
cdr3_nt: TGTGCCAGCAGCCGGGAGGTGGGGGAGACCCAGTACTTC; cdr3_aa: CASSREVGETQYF; j_call: TRBJ2-5; d_call: .; clone_size: few; v_call: TRBV4-2
cdr3_nt: TGCGCCAGCACAGGACTAGCGGGGGGAACTAGCACAGATACGCAGTATTTT; cdr3_aa: CASTGLAGGTSTDTQYF; j_call: TRBJ2-3; d_call: TRBD2; clone_size: many; v_call: TRBV5-1
cdr3_nt: TGCAGTGCTGAACGGACAGGTAATCAGCCCCAGCATTTT; cdr3_aa: CSAERTGNQPQHF; j_call: TRBJ1-5; d_call: TRBD1; clone_size: many; v_call: TRBV20-1
cdr3_nt: TGTGCCAGGGGGGGGCCGGGCACAGATACGCAGTATTTT; cdr3_aa: CARGGPGTDTQYF; j_call: TRBJ2-3; d_call: .; clone_size: many; v_call: TRBV2
cdr3_nt: TGTGCCAGCTCACCTTTACAGGGCCGTGAGCAGTACTTC; cdr3_aa: CASSPLQGREQYF; j_call: TRBJ2-7; d_call: .; clone_size: many; v_call: TRBV18
cdr3_nt: TGTGCCAGCAGTTCCACAGGGAAAACTGAAGCTTTCTTT; cdr3_aa: CASSSTGKTEAFF; j_call: TRBJ1-1; d_call: .; clone_size: .; v_call: TRBV6-4
cdr3_nt: TGTGCCAGCAGCCTCTACTCCAGGACGCAGTATTTT; cdr3_aa: CASSLYSRTQYF; j_call: TRBJ2-3; d_call: .; clone_size: .; v_call: TRBV6-1
cdr3_nt: TGTGCCAGCACTAACAGGGGTGTGGAAGCTTTCTTT; cdr3_aa: CASTNRGVEAFF; j_call: TRBJ1-1; d_call: TRBD1; clone_size: many; v_call: TRBV6-1
cdr3_nt: TGTGCCAGCAGTTCCGGGACGCCGGCCTACAATGAGCAGTTCTTC; cdr3_aa: CASSSGTPAYNEQFF; j_call: TRBJ2-1; d_call: .; clone_size: many; v_call: TRBV6-9
cdr3_nt: TGTGCCAGCAGTTTAACAGGGGGTTCTAAAGCTTTCTTT; cdr3_aa: CASSLTGGSKAFF; j_call: TRBJ1-1; d_call: TRBD1; clone_size: many; v_call: TRBV28
cdr3_nt: TGTGCCAGCAGCCAAGATCTCGGGCAGGTTTGGCAGTACTTC; cdr3_aa: CASSQDLGQVWQYF; j_call: TRBJ2-7; d_call: .; clone_size: many; v_call: TRBV14
cdr3_nt: TGTGCCAACAGCCTCGGGCAGGGTAACTATGGCTACACCTTC; cdr3_aa: CANSLGQGNYGYTF; j_call: TRBJ1-2; d_call: .; clone_size: .; v_call: TRBV3-1
cdr3_nt: TGTGCCAGCAGCTTGCTGGCCCGTAATGAAAAACTGTTTTTT; cdr3_aa: CASSLLARNEKLFF; j_call: TRBJ1-4; d_call: .; clone_size: many; v_call: TRBV7-2